The entry below gives a single T cell receptor (beta chain) sequence along with its context. The specificity of this receptor is unknown. No clone much larger than this one lies a single base away; base qualities are absent. The sample is drawn from a study of tumor-infiltrating lymphocytes in primary liver carcinoma (dated by TCRdb to the late 2010s). Regarding the study in general: A handful of patients with histopathologically diagnosed primary liver carcinoma underwent surgical resection in China between 2015 and early 2016. The tumors of the five patients were staged as T1-T3 N0M0, with maximum diameters ranging from roughly 4 to 11 cm. High reproducibility was observed for the technical replicate repertoires, with mean shared-clone rates about 0.92 and correlation coefficients above 0.95. Each sample produced about 3.5 to 8 million productive TCRbeta reads, and read depth showed no significant difference between tissue types. The five patients, three men and two women aged 30 to 69 years, had hepatocellular carcinoma (four) or combined HCC and intrahepatic cholangiocarcinoma (one). TCRbeta repertoire sequencing covered roughly 35 specimens from 5 patients: around 25 tumor regions, 5 adjacent noncancerous liver tissues and 5 peripheral blood samples. The study combined TCRbeta repertoire sequencing, expression microarrays and whole-exome sequencing across five regions of each liver tumor, with adjacent normal tissue and blood.

Starting from 500 to 600 ng total RNA, TCRbeta-specific cDNA was produced by reverse transcription with a constant-region primer and ProtoScript II reverse transcriptase. TCRbeta libraries were built with three nested multiplex PCR rounds, a slightly modified ARM-PCR procedure. The first two PCR rounds used multiplex TRBV1-TRBV30 forward primers with a Cbeta reverse primer, each for roughly 11 cycles. A final 25-cycle PCR with Deep VentR polymerase added sample barcodes and Illumina adapters. Before sequencing, amplicons between 200 and 500 bp were purified from gel using a QIAquick gel extraction kit. An Illumina HiSeq 2500 was used to sequence the TCRbeta amplicons, generating 250-bp paired-end reads. Regarding the original processing steps: Trimmomatic v0.33 was used to quality-trim the reads, and FLASH v1.2.11 was used to merge paired reads so that full CDR3 sequences could be recovered. V, D and J germline segments were assigned to the rearranged TCRbeta sequences using MiGEC v1.2.1b. Clonotype statistics and Shannon-Wiener diversity indices were calculated with VDJtools v1.0.0. To reduce sampling bias, subsequent analyses other than the diversity analysis used only the 250 most abundant clonotypes in each sample. The public sequencing data were trimmed at Q25 with fastp and processed into clonotypes with MiXCR by TCRdb, which kept only in-frame beta chains. Here each entry gathers all rows of one CDR3 protein and keeps the most common genes and DNA. The authors' filters were not applied to this entry. For this sample there are fewer than 350,000 distinct CDR3 sequences; about 62% appear just once. Clones ranked in the top ten supply roughly 8.6% of the sample.

The CDR3 runs 15 residues from the cysteine to the phenylalanine. The read is trimmed to its CDR3 DNA, 45 bases read in frame from base 1. CDR1 and CDR2, looked up from the germline V gene, are MRHNA and SNTAGT. Blood RNA was extracted from unsorted whole blood with TRIzol reagent; germline DNA came from the DNeasy Blood & Tissue kit. At the time of sampling, the patients were treatment-naive and had chronic HBV infection. Before surgery, four milliliters of peripheral blood were drawn into K2EDTA tubes. What the research found in general, with its limitations: With just five patients in the study, the authors point out that the findings should be validated in a larger study. Consistent with antigen-driven expansion, pairs of tumor regions showed higher repertoire overlap (mean approximately 35%) than either tumor-adjacent pairs (around 17%) or tumor-blood pairs (approximately 14%). The top 250 clones accounted for a significantly greater share of the repertoire in tumors than in blood (p = 0.039). Bulk unsorted samples precluded comparing CD4+ and CD8+ T cell repertoires. Because sequencing covered only the TCR beta chain and unpaired alpha chains were not captured, true repertoire diversity is likely underestimated.

Sequenced: peripheral blood. The sequence links TRBV6-4 to TRBJ2-5; the junction holds 12 bases that match TRBD2. This sequence originates from a man in his forties or fifties with primary liver carcinoma and hepatitis B virus infection. The DNA sequence reads TGTGCTAGTGACAGGACTAGCGGGACGGGAGAGACCCAGTACTTC. Its product reads: CASDRTSGTGETQYF.